These 18 T cell receptor beta chains share one sample of origin, sequenced in a study of technical replicates of blood from a few donors. The table came from immunoSEQ multiplex PCR; TCRdb's copy has only in-frame clones and leaves some out. Of 100,000 or so clones in the sample, about 95% were seen once. The material sequenced was T cells isolated from PBMCs. These receptors all stem from a human donor in good health.

This chain links TRBV27 with TRBJ2-7, with 7 bases lining up with TRBD1. The CDR3 runs to 16 residues. Germline V gene sequence: CDR1 MNHEY, CDR2 SMNVEV (reference sequence). With V trimmed by 6 bases and J by 4 bases, 15 bases remained unmatched. For the CDR3, the DNA is TGTGCCAGCAGCAAACCTCCCCGACAGGGCCATTACGAGCAGTACTTC. Translated: CASSKPPRQGHYEQYF.

This chain uses TRBV11-3 with TRBJ2-6, with D perhaps matching TRBD2 (6 bases). The V gene lost 5 bases and the J gene lost 0 bases, with 11 bases spanning the gap. The germline gives CDR1 SGHNT, CDR2 YENEEA. The CDR3 is 16 residues long. The CDR3 loop reads CASSSWGDSGANVLTF. In nucleotides, the CDR3 is TGTGCCAGCAGCAGCTGGGGGGACTCTGGGGCCAACGTCCTGACTTTC.

Only one count was recorded for this clone. The chain joins TRBV5-4 to TRBJ2-1; no definite D call. This CDR3 has 13 residues. The V gene lost 6 bases and the J gene lost 7 bases, with 14 bases spanning the gap. Germline CDR1 and CDR2: SGHNT and YYREEE (reference sequence). The CDR3 reads CASTKARVNEQFF. CDR3 nucleotide sequence: TGTGCCAGCACCAAGGCTCGGGTGAATGAGCAGTTCTTC.

V is TRBV19 and J is TRBJ1-5; D is unclear. Germline values: CDR1 LNHDA, CDR2 SQIVND (reference sequence). V dropped 3 bases and J dropped 2 bases, with 8 bases sitting between them. The CDR3 is made up of 14 amino acids. The CDR3, as DNA: TGTGCCAGTAGTATCGGTGCGGGCAATCAGCCCCAGCATTTT. It translates to CASSIGAGNQPQHF.

The sample holds one count of this clone. The rearrangement links TRBV7-9 to TRBJ1-1, with D hard to call. CDR3 length: 13 residues. V gave up 4 bases and J gave up 4 bases, with 10 bases separating them. In germline, CDR1 is SEHNR, CDR2 FQNEAQ (reference sequence). CDR3 in DNA: TGTGCCAGCAGCTCGGGGTTTAGCACTGAAGCTTTCTTT. Translating it yields CASSSGFSTEAFF.

The chain uses TRBV5-4 and TRBJ2-4; D call uncertain. Trimming shortened V by 2 bases and J by 7 bases, and 10 bases separated the two germline ends. The CDR3 spans 13 residues. CDR1 SGHNT and CDR2 YYREEE come from the germline V gene (reference sequence). The CDR3 sequence: CASSLSPTNIQYF. CDR3 bases: TGTGCCAGCAGCTTAAGTCCTACTAACATTCAGTACTTC.

The chain couples TRBV7-3 to TRBJ1-1; D may be TRBD1 (6 bases). The CDR3 runs 16 residues. V was clipped by 1 base and J by 6 bases, with 18 bases between them. Germline values: CDR1 SGHTA, CDR2 FQGTGA. CDR3 in DNA: TGTGCCAGCAGCTTAAACGGGGGGCCCGTATATGCTGAAGCTTTCTTT. Translated, it gives CASSLNGGPVYAEAFF.

The gene calls are TRBV7-2 and TRBJ2-5; D is unclear. Trimming took 1 base from V and 5 from J, leaving 8 bases between them. Germline CDR1 reads SGHTA; CDR2 reads FQGNSA. The CDR3 extends over 13 amino acids. For the CDR3, the DNA is TGTGCCAGCAGCTTAGGGGTGAGGGAGACCCAGTACTTC. It yields the protein CASSLGVRETQYF.

The rearrangement joins TRBV30 to TRBJ2-3; 8 bases agree with TRBD2. The ends lost 4 bases at V and 11 bases at J; junction bases unmatched: 11. The CDR3 is made up of 13 amino acids. From germline, CDR1 is GTSNPN and CDR2 SVGIG (reference sequence). DNA for the CDR3: TGTGCCTGGACCCAACCCCCCACTAGCGGGCAGTATTTT. It codes for CAWTQPPTSGQYF.

This chain joins TRBV13 and TRBJ1-1, with TRBD1 matching 9 bases. The CDR3 contains 15 residues. J was trimmed by 4 bases and V by 0 bases; bases with no gene match: 3. Germline loops: CDR1 PRHDT, CDR2 FYEKMQ (reference sequence). The CDR3 DNA reads TGTGCCAGCAGCTTAGGTGGGACAGGGAGCACTGAAGCTTTCTTT. It is translated as CASSLGGTGSTEAFF.

V gene TRBV6-1 combines with J gene TRBJ1-2; 8 nucleotides line up with TRBD1. Germline V gene lookup returns CDR1 MNHNS and CDR2 SASEGT. Germline trimming cut 3 bases from V and 4 bases from J; bases unmatched to any gene: 4. The CDR3 extends over 14 amino acids. The CDR3 sequence is CASSERDRTYGYTF. In DNA, the CDR3 is TGTGCCAGCAGTGAGCGGGACAGGACCTATGGCTACACCTTC.

The rearrangement links TRBV30 to TRBJ2-6, with a weak D call TRBD1 (5 bases). The germline V gene encodes CDR1 GTSNPN and CDR2 SVGIG (reference sequence). The CDR3 length is 16 residues. Trimming took 6 bases from V and 5 from J, leaving 20 bases between them. CDR3 in DNA: TGTGCCTGTGTCATCACTCAGGGTGGATGGGCCAACGTCCTGACTTTC. It is translated as CACVITQGGWANVLTF.

The chain is built from TRBV6-6 and TRBJ1-1; the D gene is possibly TRBD1 (6 bases). CDR3 size: 13 residues. V was shortened by 7 bases and J by 5 bases, with 14 bases between the two germline ends. CDR1 is MNHNY and CDR2 is SVGAGI in the germline V gene (reference sequence). The CDR3 bases are TGTGCCAGCACTCTCCAGGGGAGTACTGAAGCTTTCTTT. It codes for CASTLQGSTEAFF.

The rearrangement joins TRBV11-3 to TRBJ2-7, with TRBD2 matching over 13 bases. With 6 bases clipped from V and 5 bases from J, the junction kept 10 bases outside the gene matches. Germline CDR1 SGHNT, CDR2 YENEEA. The CDR3 sequence is 16 residues long. The CDR3 spells CASRSTSGGAYHEQYF. In DNA, the CDR3 is TGTGCCAGCAGAAGTACTAGCGGGGGGGCCTACCACGAGCAGTACTTC.

This rearrangement joins TRBV27 to TRBJ2-7; 11 bases match TRBD2. The CDR3 extends over 15 amino acids. The V and J ends lost 4 bases and 5 bases, in that order; junction bases with no gene match: 7. Germline CDR1 MNHEY, CDR2 SMNVEV (reference sequence). The DNA of the CDR3 is TGTGCCAGCAGTTCAGCACTAGCGGGAGACGACGAGCAGTACTTC. Translated: CASSSALAGDDEQYF.

The chain is built from TRBV6-6 and TRBJ2-3; D may be TRBD2 (6 bases). The V and J ends lost 2 bases and 0 bases respectively, with 9 bases between them. CDR3 length equals 15 residues. The germline gives CDR1 MNHNY, CDR2 SVGAGI (reference sequence). CDR3 coding DNA: TGTGCCAGCAGTTACGCGGGGACCAGCACAGATACGCAGTATTTT. Protein: CASSYAGTSTDTQYF.

The chain recombines TRBV5-1 with TRBJ2-7; TRBD1 matches 8 bases. Germline CDR1 is SGHRS and CDR2 is YFSETQ. Germline trimming cut 0 bases from V and 7 bases from J; bases unmatched to any gene: 6. The CDR3 sequence is 14 residues long. The DNA for the CDR3 is TGCGCCAGCAGCTTGGAGCAGGGGGCTGAGGAGCAGTACTTC. Translating gives CASSLEQGAEEQYF.

Comment on this clone: At one end the junction does not follow the germline gene, possibly because of a read error. V and J are TRBV7-7 and TRBJ2-2; D perhaps matches TRBD1 (5 bases). The CDR3 runs 12 residues. CDR1 and CDR2 from the germline V gene are SSHAT and FNYEAQ (reference sequence). CDR3 protein: CASSPTGGELFF. The CDR3 DNA reads TGTGCTAGCAGCCCTACAGGCGGGGAGCTGTTTTTT.